The next 2 T cell receptor beta chains were all read from a single sample in a study of post-analysis software for immune sequencing data. Overall study results and limits: TRBV5-6, TRBV5-1 and TRBV20-1 were among 4 or 5 TRBV segments more frequent in patients than controls.

Sequencing libraries made from TCR beta cDNA carried unique molecular identifiers. TCRdb reanalysed the PCR reads using MiXCR and keeps one entry per CDR3 protein. The sample holds under 900,000 distinct CDR3 sequences, under 70% seen once. The antigens for these receptors are not known. The material sequenced was blood. Every receptor here comes from a girl under 18 with multiple sclerosis.

V gene TRBV12-3 or TRBV12-4 combines with J gene TRBJ2-3, with D unclear. The V end was cut by 0 bases, the J end by 4 bases, with 8 bases between. There are 14 residues in the CDR3. DNA of the CDR3: TGTGCCAGCAGTTTAGCTGCTACCGCAGATACGCAGTATTTT. This gives the protein CASSLAATADTQYF.

The J gene is TRBJ2-1, the V gene TRBV29-1, with D unresolved. The CDR3 runs 14 residues. The V and J ends lost 4 bases and 3 bases respectively, with 13 bases between them. Germline values: CDR1 SQVTM, CDR2 ANQGSEA. CDR3 amino acids: CSVVQSGNYNEQFF. The DNA for the CDR3 is TGCAGCGTTGTTCAATCGGGCAACTACAATGAGCAGTTCTTC.